A single sample gave rise to the 32 T cell receptor beta chains below, sequenced in a study of Graves' ophthalmopathy and Graves' hyperthyroidism. RNA transcripts were the source from which TCR beta CDR3 regions were amplified. First-round RT-PCR used HTBI primers; second-round multiplex PCR followed. In TCRdb, the multiplex PCR reads were re-called with MiXCR into one record per CDR3 protein. The sample contains about 1.1 million distinct CDR3 sequences, about two fifths of which appear only once. Material for sequencing was peripheral blood or thyroid tissue (not recorded which). These receptor sequences come from an adult man with Graves' hyperthyroidism.

The J gene is TRBJ2-3, the V gene TRBV10-3; D gene uncertain. V was trimmed by 3 bases and J by 5 bases, leaving 9 bases between them. The V gene's germline CDR1 is ENHRY and CDR2 SYGVKD. The CDR3 covers 13 residues. The CDR3: CAISDNYGDTQYF. The CDR3 DNA reads as TGTGCCATCAGTGATAATTATGGAGATACGCAGTATTTT.

This clonotype was seen ten or more times. The chain combines TRBV19 with TRBJ1-2; weak D call: TRBD1 (5 bases). Germline V gene sequence: CDR1 LNHDA, CDR2 SQIVND (reference sequence). Trimming shortened V by 6 bases and J by 4 bases, and 12 bases separated the two germline ends. This CDR3 comprises 13 residues. The chain's CDR3 is CASRSNRLYGYTF. In DNA, the CDR3 is TGTGCCAGTAGGAGTAACAGGCTCTATGGCTACACCTTC.

This chain joins TRBV30 and TRBJ1-6; D gene uncertain. CDR3 length equals 11 residues. Trimming cost V 5 bases and J 6 bases, with 5 bases left between them. The germline CDR1 and CDR2 sequences are GTSNPN and SVGIG (reference sequence). CDR3 DNA sequence: TGTGCCTGGGCGAGTAATTCACCCCTCCACTTT. Amino acids: CAWASNSPLHF.

The chain uses TRBV24-1 and TRBJ2-2; 10 bases agree with TRBD1. There are 16 residues in the CDR3. The J segment lost 6 bases and the V segment lost 3 bases, leaving 6 bases of the junction unmatched. The germline V gene encodes CDR1 KGHDR and CDR2 SFDVKD. The CDR3 is CATSDKTGGVSGELFF. The CDR3 bases are TGTGCCACCAGTGATAAGACAGGGGGCGTCTCCGGGGAGCTGTTTTTT.

The genes are TRBV20-1 and TRBJ2-5, with TRBD1 as a possible D gene (6 bases). Germline CDR1 DFQATT, CDR2 SNEGSKA (reference sequence). This CDR3 has 12 residues. V gave up 5 bases and J gave up 4 bases, with 11 bases separating them. The CDR3 is CSAGSGVETQYF. The CDR3 DNA reads as TGCAGTGCTGGGTCAGGGGTAGAGACCCAGTACTTC.

This clonotype has a handful of counts. The chain links TRBV5-1 to TRBJ1-1; no reliable D call. The CDR3 length is 14 residues. CDR1 is SGHRS and CDR2 is YFSETQ in the germline V gene. The V gene lost 3 bases and the J gene lost 2 bases, with 11 bases spanning the gap. The CDR3 nucleotides read TGCGCCAGCAGCTCAGTCAACGGTAACACTGAAGCTTTCTTT. Its translation is CASSSVNGNTEAFF.

V and J are TRBV6-1 and TRBJ2-7; 10 bases agree with TRBD2. This CDR3 has 14 residues. V shed 7 bases, J shed 4 bases, and the junction held 7 bases outside the gene matches. CDR1 and CDR2 from the germline V gene are MNHNS and SASEGT. CDR3 sequence reads: CASNLAGAEYEQYF. Here the CDR3 DNA reads TGTGCCAGCAATCTAGCGGGAGCTGAGTACGAGCAGTACTTC.

V gene TRBV7-8 combines with J gene TRBJ2-5; tentatively, D is TRBD1 (6 bases). The CDR3 is 15 residues long. V was trimmed by 3 bases and J by 5 bases, leaving 16 bases between them. Germline V lookup: CDR1 SGHVS, CDR2 FQNEAQ. The CDR3 protein is CASSFTQGPAETQYF. The CDR3 DNA reads TGTGCCAGCAGCTTTACTCAGGGGCCCGCGGAGACCCAGTACTTC.

This clonotype showed up just a few times. This rearrangement joins TRBV29-1 to TRBJ2-7; 11 bases align to TRBD2. The CDR3 is 14 amino acids. Germline CDR1 reads SQVTM; CDR2 reads ANQGSEA. V gave up 8 bases and J gave up 0 bases; unmatched junction bases: 6. CDR3 residues: CSILTSGSSYEQYF. The CDR3 nucleotides read TGCAGCATCTTAACTAGCGGGAGCTCCTACGAGCAGTACTTC.

In the case of this clonotype: In this CDR3 the conserved last residue, phenylalanine or tryptophan, is missing, so a read error is likely. The limits of the CDR3 on the DNA are not certain, so only TCRdb's listed CDR3 is given. The V gene is TRBV7-8, the J gene TRBJ2-7; TRBD1, as called in the table, went unchecked against the DNA. From germline, CDR1 is SGHVS and CDR2 FQNEAQ. The CDR3 is 13 residues long, ends included. The CDR3 sequence is CASSRTGGFSGPL.

The rearrangement uses TRBV12-3 or TRBV12-4 and TRBJ1-6; no clear D. With 1 base removed from V and 4 bases from J, the gap between germline ends came to 11 bases. There are 16 residues in the CDR3. CDR3 in amino acids: CASSLERQRYNSPLHF. The DNA of the CDR3 is TGTGCCAGCAGTTTAGAACGGCAGAGATATAATTCACCCCTCCACTTT.

This clonotype was detected ten times or more. This chain uses TRBV19 with TRBJ1-5, with 7 bases that match TRBD1. From germline, CDR1 is LNHDA and CDR2 SQIVND (reference sequence). After removal of 7 bases from V and 4 bases from J, the junction contained 7 bases not matched to a gene. This CDR3 has 14 amino acids. The CDR3 nucleotides are TGTGCCAGTACCAGGGGGTCTGGTAATCAGCCCCAGCATTTT. It codes for CASTRGSGNQPQHF.

Comment on this clonotype: A much larger clone sits a single nucleotide away, making a read error possible. The genes are TRBV20-1 and TRBJ2-5; no firm D call. V dropped 3 bases and J dropped 5 bases, with 16 bases sitting between them. Germline V gene lookup returns CDR1 DFQATT and CDR2 SNEGSKA (reference sequence). This CDR3 comprises 14 residues. CDR3 in DNA: TGCAGTGCTAGGTGGTCAGCCCTCAGGGAGACCCAGTACTTC. Amino acid sequence: CSARWSALRETQYF.

This clonotype has ten or more counts. The chain joins TRBV7-6 to TRBJ2-5; possible D gene TRBD2, 6 bases. The CDR3 spans 15 residues. Trimming left V 5 bases short and J 5 bases short, with 18 bases between. The V gene's germline CDR1 is SGHVS and CDR2 FNYEAQ. The CDR3 is CASSPYSQGLETQYF. The CDR3 region has the DNA TGTGCCAGCAGCCCATACTCTCAGGGACTGGAGACCCAGTACTTC. The variable domain in full, with the rest retrieved from reference TRBV7-6 and TRBJ2-5, is GAGVSQSPRYKVTKRGQDVALRCDPISGHVSLYWYRQALGQGPEFLTYFNYEAQQDKSGLPNDRFSAERPEGSISTLTIQRTEQRDSAMYRCASSPYSQGLETQYFGPGTRLLVL.

The rearrangement links TRBV10-2 to TRBJ2-7; TRBD1 is a possible D gene (6 bases). The CDR3 has 16 residues. Trimming removed 2 bases at V and 2 bases at J, with 16 bases between. Germline CDR1 WSHSY, CDR2 SAAADI. Here the CDR3 DNA reads TGCGCCAGCAGTGAGCCGGACAGAGGATTAGCCTACGAGCAGTACTTC. Its protein is CASSEPDRGLAYEQYF.

This sequence joins TRBV10-2 and TRBJ2-7; 9 bases fit TRBD1. The J segment lost 0 bases and the V segment lost 6 bases, leaving 9 bases of the junction unmatched. CDR1 is WSHSY, CDR2 SAAADI, per germline. The CDR3 length is 16 residues. CDR3 in amino acids: CASSHPGQGNSYEQYF. The CDR3 DNA reads as TGCGCCAGCAGCCACCCGGGACAGGGTAACTCCTACGAGCAGTACTTC.

Only a few counts were recorded for this clonotype. The chain is built from TRBV5-1 and TRBJ2-5; D may correspond to TRBD1 or TRBD2 (5 bases each). V lost 5 bases and J 0 bases, leaving 11 bases between the germline ends. The CDR3 is 14 residues long. Germline V gives CDR1 SGHRS, CDR2 YFSETQ. As DNA, the CDR3 is TGCGCCAGCAGGGGGGTTAAACACCAAGAGACCCAGTACTTC. As protein: CASRGVKHQETQYF. Complete variable domain (other parts from reference TRBV5-1 and TRBJ2-5): KAGVTQTPRYLIKTRGQQVTLSCSPISGHRSVSWYQQTPGQGLQFLFEYFSETQRNKGNFPGRFSGRQFSNSRSEMNVSTLELGDSALYLCASRGVKHQETQYFGPGTRLLVL.

This clonotype has only one observation. The chain links TRBV7-2 to TRBJ1-5; D unclear. Trimming removed 8 bases at V and 2 bases at J, with 19 bases between. CDR1 is SGHTA and CDR2 is FQGNSA in the germline V gene. There are 16 residues in the CDR3. CDR3 sequence: CASVAALGMGNQPQHF. The CDR3 coding sequence is TGTGCCAGCGTAGCGGCGTTGGGGATGGGCAATCAGCCCCAGCATTTT.

This rearrangement joins TRBV2 to TRBJ1-5; 9 bases are shared with TRBD1. The CDR3 contains 14 residues. Germline trimming cut 6 bases from V and 6 bases from J; bases unmatched to any gene: 6. CDR1 and CDR2 (germline): SNHLY, FYNNEI. In DNA form, the CDR3 reads TGTGCCAGCAGGGAGGGACAGGGAGCTCAGCCCCAGCATTTT. The encoded protein is CASREGQGAQPQHF.

The table lists this clonotype with many counts. The rearrangement joins TRBV12-3 or TRBV12-4 to TRBJ1-1; a possible D gene is TRBD1 (6 bases). V lost 6 bases and J lost 11, with 13 bases in between. The CDR3 length is 11 residues. The CDR3 nucleotides read TGTGCCAGCAGCCAAACAGGGTACGCTTTCTTT. Residues: CASSQTGYAFF.

The chain is built from TRBV7-6 and TRBJ1-2; D possibly corresponds to TRBD1 (6 bases). Germline loops: CDR1 SGHVS, CDR2 FNYEAQ. The CDR3 contains 14 residues. Trimming took 5 bases from V and 1 from J, leaving 11 bases between them. CDR3 in DNA: TGTGCCAGCAGCCGGGGGCAGGATAACTATGGCTACACCTTC. Translated: CASSRGQDNYGYTF.

This clonotype appeared many times. V is TRBV7-9 and J is TRBJ2-7; 9 bases agree with TRBD2. CDR3 size: 14 residues. The V segment lost 5 bases and the J segment 6 bases; nucleotides outside the gene matches: 8. The germline gives CDR1 SEHNR, CDR2 FQNEAQ (reference sequence). The DNA for the CDR3 is TGTGCCAGCAGCCCAGAGGCTAGCGGGACCGAGCAGTACTTC. This translates into CASSPEASGTEQYF.

This clonotype was observed many times. This chain links TRBV20-1 with TRBJ1-4; no firm D call. Germline V gene sequence: CDR1 DFQATT, CDR2 SNEGSKA (reference sequence). The CDR3 consists of 12 residues. V was clipped by 6 bases and J by 10 bases, with 15 bases between them. For the CDR3, the DNA is TGCAGTGCAACTGCCTCGTTAGGAAAACTGTTTTTT. Translated, it gives CSATASLGKLFF.

This clonotype has ten or more counts. The chain couples TRBV10-2 to TRBJ2-7; no firm D call. Germline CDR1 WSHSY, CDR2 SAAADI. V dropped 3 bases and J dropped 1 base, with 25 bases sitting between them. CDR3 length: 19 residues. DNA of the CDR3: TGCGCCAGCAGTGATGGGCTGTTAGATCACCCCCCAAGTTCCTACGAGCAGTACTTC. Its protein is CASSDGLLDHPPSSYEQYF.

This clonotype turned up a few times. This chain uses TRBV10-3 with TRBJ2-2, with a weak D call TRBD1 (6 bases). Deletions cut 6 bases from V and 4 bases from J, with 12 bases between. The CDR3 runs to 14 residues. Germline CDR1 is ENHRY and CDR2 is SYGVKD. CDR3: CAIRDRRVTGELFF. In nucleotides, the CDR3 is TGTGCCATCAGGGACAGAAGGGTCACCGGGGAGCTGTTTTTT.

This clonotype was picked up a small number of times. The chain couples TRBV5-1 to TRBJ1-5, with D perhaps matching TRBD1 (6 bases). The CDR3 contains 13 residues. Germline V CDR1 and CDR2: SGHRS, YFSETQ. V lost 1 base and J 7 bases, leaving 9 bases between the germline ends. The CDR3 DNA sequence: TGCGCCAGCAGCTTGTTCAGGGGCCAGCCCCAGCATTTT. This encodes CASSLFRGQPQHF.

This clonotype was detected a few times. The chain carries TRBV4-3 and TRBJ1-2; no firm D call. Germline CDR1 reads LGHNA; CDR2 reads YSLEER. The CDR3 runs to 15 residues. The V gene lost 0 bases and the J gene lost 5 bases, with 13 bases spanning the gap. CDR3 region: CASSQETDLEYGYTF. As DNA, the CDR3 is TGCGCCAGCAGCCAAGAAACAGACTTAGAGTATGGCTACACCTTC.

CDR3 in DNA: TGTGCCAGCAGCCCCCGGACAGGCCTGGTGGGTAGTGTATGGAACACTGAAGCTTTCTTT. Translation: CASSPRTGLVGSVWNTEAFF. The V gene is TRBV12-3 or TRBV12-4, the J gene TRBJ1-1; TRBD1 matches at 7 bases. The CDR3 has 20 amino acids. The junction had 23 bases not matched to a gene; V was cut back by 6 bases and J by 1 base.

About this clonotype itself: Being one base from a much bigger clone, this may be a read error. The rearrangement links TRBV7-2 to TRBJ1-5; D not resolved. Germline V CDR1 and CDR2: SGHTA, FQGNSA. V lost 11 bases and J lost 0, with 17 bases in between. This CDR3 is built from 15 residues. The CDR3 coding sequence is TGTGCCGGCTCCGATGGGGATTATAGCAATCAGCCCCAGCATTTT. Translated, it gives CAGSDGDYSNQPQHF.

This sequence joins TRBV20-1 and TRBJ2-7; 10 positions match TRBD1. Trimming at V came to 6 bases and at J to 2 bases, leaving 7 bases not matched to a gene. Germline assignment: CDR1 DFQATT and CDR2 SNEGSKA (reference sequence). The CDR3 totals 14 residues. The CDR3 sequence is CSAGGGTGAYEQYF. CDR3 bases: TGCAGTGCGGGGGGCGGGACAGGGGCCTACGAGCAGTACTTC.

This clonotype was detected many times. The chain recombines TRBV10-3 with TRBJ2-6; unclear D gene. CDR1 and CDR2 (germline): ENHRY, SYGVKD. This CDR3 is 14 amino acids long. Trimming removed 8 bases from V and 0 bases from J, with 8 bases in between. The CDR3, as DNA: TGTGCCATCCTTAGTAGCTCTGGGGCCAACGTCCTGACTTTC. Protein sequence: CAILSSSGANVLTF.

This clonotype appeared many times. The gene calls are TRBV12-3 or TRBV12-4 and TRBJ1-4, with 8 bases lining up with TRBD1. This CDR3 contains 12 residues. With V trimmed by 6 bases and J by 15 bases, 9 bases remained unmatched. The CDR3 coding sequence is TGTGCCAGCAGACTGAGCGACAGGGGATTGTTTTTT. Its protein product is CASRLSDRGLFF.